The 8 T cell receptor beta chains presented below share a single source sample, sequenced in a study of CD8+ T cells in alopecia areata (dated by TCRdb to about 2018). The method was the immunoSEQ multiplex PCR assay. RNA was extracted from all samples and reverse transcribed into cDNA, which served as template for TCR sequencing. Sourced from immuneACCESS, this table was stored by TCRdb with only in-frame sequences that have V and J called. A share of the clones is absent; for the studies checked, an unresolved V gene accounts for under half, and the remainder has no known explanation. This sample contains roughly 260,000 clones, none of which is a singleton. The ten largest clones add up to more than 1% of the sample. Pooled mouse cutaneous lymph node cells were stained for CD4, CD8alpha, NKG2D, NKG2ACE and other markers and were then sorted on a BD Influx. Sequencing used CD4+ T cells sorted from a lymph node. All receptors derive from a C3H/HeJ mouse with alopecia areata. This mouse strain carries MHC haplotype H2-k.

In the case of this clone: Each gene name is a mouse one. The sequence runs out 4 residues before the end of the CDR3; the remainder is reconstructed from the germline J gene. Other nucleotide sequences from this sample produce the same CDR3. The rearrangement uses TRBV17 and TRBJ2-1; 9 positions agree with TRBD2. The V gene's germline CDR1 is MNHDT and CDR2 YYDKIL. With V trimmed by 6 bases and J by 2 bases, 2 bases remained unmatched. The CDR3 contains 14 residues. The covered CDR3 bases are TGTGCTAGCAGGCGACTGGGGGACTATGCT. Its protein is CASRRLGDYA. The whole CDR3 reads CASRRLGDYAEQFF. Full variable domain (missing parts from reference TRBV17 and TRBJ2-1): DTTVKQNPRYKLARVGKPVNLICSQTMNHDTMYWYQKKPNQAPKLLLFYYDKILNREADTFEKFQSSRPNNSFCSLYIGSAGLEYSAMYLCASRRLGDYAEQFFGPGTRLTVL.

Concerning this clone: Mouse gene names apply. The CDR3 extends 4 residues past the end of the read, so its final part is completed from the germline J gene. The rearrangement links TRBV5 to TRBJ2-1; D gene ambiguous. Germline CDR1 reads LGHNA; CDR2 reads YNLKQL (reference sequence). The ends were cut back, 2 bases at V and 5 bases at J, with 4 bases in the middle. The CDR3 has 12 amino acids. CDR3 protein: CASSQYNAEQFF. CDR3 DNA, as far as it was read: TGTGCCAGCAGCCAATACAATGCT.

Points on this clone: Each gene name is a mouse one. Coverage ceases 4 residues before the CDR3 finishes, and the germline J gene fills in the end. The chain is built from TRBV19 and TRBJ1-4; 11 nucleotides line up with TRBD1. This CDR3 has 15 amino acids. Per the germline V gene, CDR1 is FNHDT and CDR2 is SITEND (reference sequence). The CDR3 sequence is CASSTAGTGGERLFF. Partial CDR3 DNA: TGTGCCAGCAGTACCGCCGGGACAGGGGGCGAA.

This clone was counted between two and nine times. Gene names denote mouse genes. The CDR3 goes on 4 residues after the read ends, and that part is filled in from the germline J gene. The chain employs TRBV29 and TRBJ2-7; a possible D gene is TRBD2 (7 bases). The CDR3 has 14 residues. V lost 2 bases and J lost 2, with 10 bases in between. CDR1 and CDR2 from the germline V gene are MSHET and SYDVDS. The sequenced part of the CDR3 DNA is TGTGCTAGCAGTTTAGAGGGGGGGGCCTAT. Protein: CASSLEGGAY. The CDR3 in its entirety is CASSLEGGAYEQYF.

In this sample, this clone turned up a few times. It may be a read error: a sequence one base away is much more abundant. Mouse names are used for the genes. Read coverage stops 4 residues before the CDR3 terminus; the germline J gene supplies the remainder. The V call is TRBV19, the J call TRBJ2-5; D perhaps matches TRBD1 (6 bases). The CDR3 sequence is 13 residues long. V dropped 4 bases and J dropped 2 bases, with 8 bases sitting between them. The germline V gene encodes CDR1 FNHDT and CDR2 SITEND (reference sequence). The DNA read from the CDR3 is TGTGCCAGCAGTGGGGACATCCAAGAC. Protein sequence: CASSGDIQD. The whole CDR3 sequence is CASSGDIQDTQYF.

With respect to this clone: Gene names and germline refer to mouse. The read falls 4 residues short of the CDR3 end, and the missing part is taken from the germline J gene. The rearrangement uses TRBV5 and TRBJ2-2; D possibly corresponds to TRBD2 (6 bases). Germline CDR1 and CDR2: LGHNA and YNLKQL (reference sequence). V was trimmed by 4 bases and J by 3 bases, leaving 9 bases between them. The CDR3 has 14 residues. CDR3 amino acids: CASSPLGYTGQLYF. The CDR3 bases that were read are TGTGCCAGCAGCCCCCTGGGGTACACCGGG.

This clone was observed a few times. The genes and germline here are from mouse. From the germline J gene comes the end of the CDR3, since the read stops 4 residues before it. The V and J genes are TRBV5 and TRBJ2-4; D remains ambiguous. Trimming stripped 1 base from V and 3 bases from J, with 11 bases between. From germline, CDR1 is LGHNA and CDR2 YNLKQL (reference sequence). The CDR3 totals 15 residues. The chain's CDR3 is CASSQAPGRQNTLYF. The CDR3 bases that were read are TGTGCCAGCAGCCAAGCGCCAGGTCGCCAAAAC.

Concerning this clone: Mouse names are used for the genes. The CDR3 region is CAWSLLQDTQYF. The CDR3 bases that were read are TGTGCCTGGAGTCTCCTGCAAGAC. The chain uses TRBV31 and TRBJ2-5; D unclear. The CDR3 goes on 4 residues after the read ends, and that part is filled in from the germline J gene. CDR1 and CDR2 (germline): GKSSPN, SITVG. The CDR3 is 12 amino acids. Trimming took off 0 bases at V and 3 bases at J, with 4 bases between the two ends. Together with reference TRBV31 and TRBJ2-5, the CDR3 gives the full variable domain: AQTIHQWPVAEIKAVGSPLSLGCTIKGKSSPNLYWYWQATGGTLQQLFYSITVGQVESVVQLNLSASRPKDDQFILSTEKLLLSHSGFYLCAWSLLQDTQYFGPGTRLLVL.